Following are 22 T cell receptor beta chains from one sample sequenced in a study of OX40 agonist ivuxolimab in advanced cancers. Profiled with immunoSEQ multiplex PCR; TCRdb holds only in-frame clones, not every one. The sample records 77,000 or so clones, 81% being singletons. This specimen consisted of CD4+ or CD8+ T cells sorted from blood, obtained in a trial of the OX40 agonist ivuxolimab. The receptors stem from an adult with an advanced solid tumor such as melanoma, head and neck, liver or kidney cancer.

The V call is TRBV10-3, the J call TRBJ1-2, with TRBD1 matching over 8 bases. There are 14 residues in the CDR3. V shed 3 bases, J shed 6 bases, and the junction held 6 bases outside the gene matches. CDR1 and CDR2 from the germline V gene are ENHRY and SYGVKD. The CDR3 reads CAISDSSGGNGYTF. The CDR3 bases are TGTGCCATCAGTGATTCATCAGGGGGCAATGGCTACACCTTC.

The V gene is TRBV4-3, the J gene TRBJ2-7, with 10 bases matching TRBD2. Trimming took 1 base from V and 6 from J; bases not matched to a gene: 9. CDR1 and CDR2 (germline): LGHNA, YSLEER. The CDR3 is 16 amino acids. CDR3 amino acids: CASSQGSTLAGAEQYF. For the CDR3, the DNA is TGCGCCAGCAGCCAAGGATCTACGCTAGCGGGAGCCGAGCAGTACTTC.

This chain uses TRBV7-2 with TRBJ1-5, with D perhaps TRBD1 (6 bases). Between the trimmed V and J ends, which lost 2 bases and 7 bases, there was a span of 9 bases. In germline, CDR1 is SGHTA, CDR2 FQGNSA. The CDR3 loop spans 13 amino acids. The CDR3 protein is CASSLRQEQPQHF. The CDR3 DNA follows: TGTGCCAGCAGCTTAAGACAGGAACAGCCCCAGCATTTT.

This chain links TRBV7-3 with TRBJ1-1; D is uncertain. V lost 3 bases, J lost 0 bases, and 5 bases lay in between. The germline CDR1 and CDR2 sequences are SGHTA and FQGTGA. The CDR3 has 13 residues. In nucleotides, the CDR3 is TGTGCCAGCAGCTTGCGGATGAACACTGAAGCTTTCTTT. Amino acid sequence: CASSLRMNTEAFF.

This clone was found a few times. The J gene is TRBJ1-1, the V gene TRBV30, with D uncertain. V lost 2 bases to trimming and J lost 8 bases, with 9 bases between them. CDR1 and CDR2 from the germline V gene are GTSNPN and SVGIG (reference sequence). The CDR3 covers 11 residues. CDR3 region: CAWSLGAEAFF. In DNA, the CDR3 is TGTGCCTGGAGTTTGGGCGCAGAAGCTTTCTTT.

The table lists this clone with a few counts. V is TRBV29-1 and J is TRBJ2-2; 11 nucleotides line up with TRBD1. The CDR3 consists of 14 residues. The V segment lost 6 bases and the J segment 5 bases; nucleotides outside the gene matches: 5. Germline CDR1 and CDR2: SQVTM and ANQGSEA. CDR3 nucleotide sequence: TGCAGCGTGGAGGGGACAGGGGGTACCGGGGAGCTGTTTTTT. As protein: CSVEGTGGTGELFF.

V and J are TRBV11-3 and TRBJ2-2; D call uncertain. This CDR3 is built from 15 residues. Trimming left V 5 bases short and J 6 bases short, with 16 bases between. Germline lookup yields CDR1 SGHNT and CDR2 YENEEA. The CDR3 DNA is TGTGCCAGCAGCCAGAACCCCTTGGTGTCCGGGGAGCTGTTTTTT. Translation gives CASSQNPLVSGELFF.

V is TRBV7-2 and J is TRBJ2-2, with 8 positions matching TRBD2. There are 14 residues in the CDR3. With V trimmed by 5 bases and J by 4 bases, 3 bases remained unmatched. Germline V CDR1 and CDR2: SGHTA, FQGNSA. DNA of the CDR3: TGTGCCAGCAGCGAGGGACTAGGCACCGGGGAGCTGTTTTTT. Translated: CASSEGLGTGELFF.

The chain carries TRBV5-1 and TRBJ1-4; TRBD1 aligns across 7 bases. The CDR3 loop spans 15 amino acids. Germline loops: CDR1 SGHRS, CDR2 YFSETQ. Trimming at V came to 3 bases and at J to 3 bases, leaving 5 bases not matched to a gene. The CDR3 region is CASSSGGTSNEKLFF. The CDR3 nucleotides read TGCGCCAGCAGCTCAGGGGGGACCTCTAATGAAAAACTGTTTTTT.

This clone was recorded only once. The genes are TRBV6-1 and TRBJ2-1; possibly TRBD2 for D (5 bases). Per germline, CDR1 MNHNS and CDR2 SASEGT. The CDR3 is made up of 16 amino acids. The V and J ends lost 2 bases and 1 base respectively, with 12 bases between them. The CDR3 loop is CASSEMVGASYNEQFF. The CDR3 DNA follows: TGTGCCAGCAGTGAAATGGTGGGAGCGTCCTACAATGAGCAGTTCTTC.

The chain recombines TRBV30 with TRBJ1-4; weak D call: TRBD1 (6 bases). Germline V gives CDR1 GTSNPN, CDR2 SVGIG (reference sequence). The ends were cut back, 1 base at V and 0 bases at J, with 12 bases in the middle. The CDR3 loop spans 16 amino acids. CDR3 nucleotides: TGTGCCTGGAGTGGCGGGACACCTACAACTAATGAAAAACTGTTTTTT. Amino acid sequence: CAWSGGTPTTNEKLFF.

The CDR3 DNA sequence: TGTGCCAGCAGCGGTGACAGTAACACTGAAGCTTTCTTT. Its translation: CASSGDSNTEAFF. The rearrangement joins TRBV11-3 to TRBJ1-1; D is perhaps TRBD1 (5 bases). Germline CDR1 and CDR2: SGHNT and YENEEA. The CDR3 spans 13 residues. The V gene lost 5 bases and the J gene lost 2 bases, with 9 bases spanning the gap.

This clone came up a few times. V is TRBV18 and J is TRBJ2-2; 7 positions agree with TRBD2. Trimming took 3 bases from V and 2 from J; bases not matched to a gene: 0. The CDR3 has 14 amino acids. Germline loops: CDR1 KGHSH, CDR2 LQKENI. The CDR3 sequence is CASSPGLNTGELFF. CDR3 DNA: TGTGCCAGCTCACCGGGACTAAACACCGGGGAGCTGTTTTTT.

This clone was counted once. The V and J genes are TRBV5-4 and TRBJ1-1, with TRBD1 matching 10 bases. CDR3 length: 16 residues. Trimming cost V 4 bases and J 5 bases; bases outside gene matches: 11. The germline V gene encodes CDR1 SGHNT and CDR2 YYREEE (reference sequence). CDR3 DNA: TGTGCCAGCAGCCCCCGGACCGGGACAGGGGTAACTGAAGCTTTCTTT. Protein sequence: CASSPRTGTGVTEAFF.

The chain is built from TRBV7-9 and TRBJ2-7; the D gene could be TRBD1 or TRBD2 (9 bases each). V lost 5 bases and J 2 bases, leaving 19 bases between the germline ends. Germline V gives CDR1 SEHNR, CDR2 FQNEAQ (reference sequence). This CDR3 region has 16 residues. In DNA form, the CDR3 reads TGTGCCAGCAGCCCTAGCGGGGACAGGGAGACCTACGAGCAGTACTTC. It specifies CASSPSGDRETYEQYF. The whole variable domain, filled in from reference TRBV7-9 and TRBJ2-7, reads DTGVSQNPRHKITKRGQNVTFRCDPISEHNRLYWYRQTLGQGPEFLTYFQNEAQLEKSRLLSDRFSAERPKGSFSTLEIQRTEQGDSAMYLCASSPSGDRETYEQYFGPGTRLTVT.

Worth noting for this clone: Other DNA sequences in the same sample also yield this CDR3. J is TRBJ1-1 and V is TRBV6-5, with TRBD1 identical over 7 bases. Germline V lookup: CDR1 MNHEY, CDR2 SVGAGI. J gave up 2 bases and V 2 bases, and 2 bases lay outside the gene matches. This CDR3 is built from 14 residues. CDR3 sequence: CASSYEGANTEAFF. The CDR3 DNA sequence: TGTGCCAGCAGTTACGAGGGGGCAAACACTGAAGCTTTCTTT.

The chain joins TRBV5-1 to TRBJ1-5; D gene unclear. CDR1 is SGHRS and CDR2 is YFSETQ in the germline V gene. CDR3 length: 14 residues. V shed 7 bases and J shed 5 bases, with 16 bases lying between them. This chain's CDR3 is CASAYNPGDQPQHF. As DNA, the CDR3 is TGCGCCAGCGCCTATAATCCGGGAGATCAGCCCCAGCATTTT.

This rearrangement joins TRBV5-1 to TRBJ2-7; TRBD2 agrees at 11 bases. Germline values: CDR1 SGHRS, CDR2 YFSETQ. The CDR3 runs to 14 residues. V was pared by 5 bases and J by 7 bases, with 8 bases of the junction left unmatched. CDR3 sequence reads: CASRDLAGGREQYF. CDR3 nucleotide sequence: TGCGCCAGCAGAGACCTAGCGGGGGGCAGGGAGCAGTACTTC.

The rearrangement uses TRBV5-8 and TRBJ2-1; D is unclear. The germline V gene has CDR1 SGHTS and CDR2 YDEGEE. The CDR3 has 16 amino acids. The V gene lost 2 bases and the J gene lost 3 bases, with 15 bases spanning the gap. In DNA, the CDR3 is TGTGCCAGCAGCTTACAGTCCCAGTTGGGCTACAATGAGCAGTTCTTC. Translating it yields CASSLQSQLGYNEQFF.

In its sample, this clone was seen once. This CDR3 reads CASSQVYGEKLFF. CDR3 DNA sequence: TGCGCCAGCAGCCAAGTTTACGGTGAAAAACTGTTTTTT. The chain has TRBV4-1 and TRBJ1-4, with D hard to call. V lost 1 base and J 7 bases, leaving 7 bases between the germline ends. The CDR3 has 13 residues. Per germline, CDR1 MGHRA and CDR2 YSYEKL.

This clone showed up just once. The chain couples TRBV27 to TRBJ1-2, with D hard to call. The V gene lost 8 bases and the J gene lost 0 bases, with 13 bases spanning the gap. Germline V gene sequence: CDR1 MNHEY, CDR2 SMNVEV (reference sequence). The CDR3 extends over 14 amino acids. CDR3 bases: TGTGCCAGCGGTTCGGGTCGGTCTAACTATGGCTACACCTTC. This gives the protein CASGSGRSNYGYTF.

This clone showed up just once. The CDR3 region is CASSLPQGRGTEAFF. The CDR3 DNA follows: TGCGCCAGCAGCTTACCACAGGGGAGGGGGACTGAAGCTTTCTTT. V usage is TRBV5-1 and J usage is TRBJ1-1, with TRBD1 matching over 7 bases. Trimming removed 2 bases from V and 5 bases from J; junction bases left unmatched: 9. The CDR3 covers 15 residues. CDR1 SGHRS and CDR2 YFSETQ come from the germline V gene.